This is a list of T cell receptor beta chains from one sample in a study of shared clonotypes between healthy human individuals. The repertoire was sequenced with immunoSEQ multiplex PCR; TCRdb's copy has only in-frame clones and lacks some. The table includes under 750,000 clones, about two thirds detected once. Sequencing input: memory CD4+ T cells sorted from blood. The receptors come from a woman younger than 45 in good health. CDR3s leave out the opening cysteine and the closing phenylalanine or tryptophan. Fields, in order: J gene, V gene, CDR3 protein.

j_call: TRBJ2-7; v_call: TRBV5-1; cdr3_aa: ASSFRSGKAYEQY
j_call: TRBJ2-7; v_call: TRBV27; cdr3_aa: ASKRDRGTYEQY
j_call: TRBJ2-1; v_call: TRBV2; cdr3_aa: ASSPGTSGVYEQF
j_call: TRBJ2-7; v_call: TRBV14; cdr3_aa: ASSAGTSGSEQY
j_call: TRBJ2-7; v_call: TRBV27; cdr3_aa: ASSLRPGSPYEQY
j_call: TRBJ2-1; v_call: TRBV5-1; cdr3_aa: ASGPDRVSYNEQF
j_call: TRBJ2-1; v_call: TRBV7-3; cdr3_aa: ASSFPGVVEQF
j_call: TRBJ1-5; v_call: TRBV19; cdr3_aa: ASSIYGGRINQPQH
j_call: TRBJ1-2; v_call: TRBV18; cdr3_aa: ASSPDSSAGYT
j_call: TRBJ2-3; v_call: TRBV28; cdr3_aa: ASSWRGGLAEGTQY
j_call: TRBJ2-3; v_call: TRBV4-2; cdr3_aa: ASSQVGGGNTDTQY
j_call: TRBJ2-7; v_call: TRBV28; cdr3_aa: ASSPNPGYEQY
j_call: TRBJ2-7; v_call: TRBV18; cdr3_aa: ASSPPVGFEQY
j_call: TRBJ2-3; v_call: TRBV9; cdr3_aa: ASSTQGADTQY
j_call: TRBJ2-7; v_call: TRBV6-4; cdr3_aa: ASPIEAGGPWTCEQY
j_call: TRBJ2-1; v_call: TRBV7-9; cdr3_aa: ASSSDRAHEQF
j_call: TRBJ1-2; v_call: TRBV10-3; cdr3_aa: AISESDRGYGYT
j_call: TRBJ1-5; v_call: TRBV28; cdr3_aa: ASSLSQVRQPQH
j_call: TRBJ2-1; v_call: TRBV29-1; cdr3_aa: SVLGSGMYNEQF
j_call: TRBJ2-3; v_call: TRBV6-6; cdr3_aa: ASTLTGTGKGDTQY
j_call: TRBJ2-5; v_call: TRBV7-9; cdr3_aa: ASGTWYGPEEETQY
j_call: TRBJ2-7; v_call: TRBV18; cdr3_aa: ASSPPSINEQY
j_call: TRBJ2-5; v_call: TRBV7-6; cdr3_aa: ASSQVLETQY
j_call: TRBJ1-4; v_call: TRBV19; cdr3_aa: ASSIQGIGEKLF
j_call: TRBJ2-2; v_call: TRBV7-2; cdr3_aa: ASSPQGLAGGTGELF
j_call: TRBJ2-3; v_call: TRBV11-2; cdr3_aa: ASSPQIGGMGADTQY
j_call: TRBJ2-1; v_call: TRBV6-1; cdr3_aa: ASSPDSDRGKQF
j_call: TRBJ1-6; v_call: TRBV5-5; cdr3_aa: ASSLEIGIWNSPLH
j_call: TRBJ2-6; v_call: TRBV5-8; cdr3_aa: ASSLSTISGANVLT
j_call: TRBJ1-1; v_call: TRBV28; cdr3_aa: AIQTQGRTEAF
j_call: TRBJ2-7; v_call: TRBV10-3; cdr3_aa: AISESQGRAYEQY
j_call: TRBJ1-1; v_call: TRBV27; cdr3_aa: ASSSGHRGGGTEAF
j_call: TRBJ2-7; v_call: TRBV25-1; cdr3_aa: ASTDGRSYEQY
j_call: TRBJ2-1; v_call: TRBV11-2; cdr3_aa: ASSYGSSGKAYNEQF
j_call: TRBJ2-2; v_call: TRBV4-1; cdr3_aa: ASRGLIPKVGELF
j_call: TRBJ1-3; v_call: TRBV6-6; cdr3_aa: ASSPRQTPGNTIY
j_call: TRBJ1-2; v_call: TRBV20-1; cdr3_aa: SPGQGFRYT
j_call: TRBJ2-2; v_call: TRBV5-1; cdr3_aa: ASSLSVPSDGGELF
j_call: TRBJ1-1; v_call: TRBV7-2; cdr3_aa: ASSFTRTGGKTAF
j_call: TRBJ2-1; v_call: TRBV7-2; cdr3_aa: ASSQGTYNEQF
j_call: TRBJ1-4; v_call: TRBV9; cdr3_aa: ASSVGQGEKLF
j_call: TRBJ2-7; v_call: TRBV29-1; cdr3_aa: SVGTLYSEQY
j_call: TRBJ2-5; v_call: TRBV28; cdr3_aa: ASSSGQQETQY
j_call: TRBJ2-1; v_call: TRBV9; cdr3_aa: ASSAQGGTYNEQF
j_call: TRBJ1-4; v_call: TRBV7-6; cdr3_aa: ASSLQRDEKLF
j_call: TRBJ1-1; v_call: TRBV28; cdr3_aa: ASGGRTTEAF
j_call: TRBJ1-2; v_call: TRBV5-8; cdr3_aa: ASSLAVAENYYGYT
j_call: TRBJ2-7; v_call: TRBV10-3; cdr3_aa: AIGRQGAHEQY
j_call: TRBJ2-5; v_call: TRBV27; cdr3_aa: ASPFDGGREETQY
j_call: TRBJ2-1; v_call: TRBV7-8; cdr3_aa: ASSLDALAEINEQF
j_call: TRBJ1-2; v_call: TRBV18; cdr3_aa: ASSPSGGQRDGYT
j_call: TRBJ1-2; v_call: TRBV5-1; cdr3_aa: ASSPGQERNYGYT
j_call: TRBJ1-2; v_call: TRBV18; cdr3_aa: ASSPQGYGYT
j_call: TRBJ1-2; v_call: TRBV20-1; cdr3_aa: SASPIYGYT
j_call: TRBJ1-2; v_call: TRBV6-5; cdr3_aa: ASTQGKEGYT
j_call: TRBJ2-7; v_call: TRBV5-1; cdr3_aa: ASSSGTLAYEQY
j_call: TRBJ2-1; v_call: TRBV2; cdr3_aa: ASSIIRLAGQDEQF
j_call: TRBJ2-5; v_call: TRBV5-1; cdr3_aa: ASSGGQQETQY
j_call: TRBJ1-2; v_call: TRBV5-1; cdr3_aa: ASSLRGEEAGYT
j_call: TRBJ2-5; v_call: TRBV2; cdr3_aa: ASRQQGGYQETQY